This T cell receptor beta chain came from a study of T cell responses to AZD1222 COVID-19 vaccine. This CDR3 comprises 15 residues. Germline assignment: CDR1 LGHDT and CDR2 YNNKEL (reference sequence). V lost 3 bases, J lost 7 bases, and 13 bases lay in between. Generated by immunoSEQ multiplex PCR, the TCRdb table keeps only in-frame clones and is missing some. The table has more than 75,000 clones, 90% seen once. The material was peripheral blood, obtained 28 days after the second AZD1222 dose. The clonotype originates from an adult who received the AZD1222 COVID-19 vaccine. The chain recombines TRBV3-1 (or the pseudogene TRBV3-2) with TRBJ1-6; the D gene is possibly TRBD1 (6 bases). The CDR3 sequence: CASSQVTGKNSPLHF. Written as DNA, the CDR3 is TGTGCCAGCAGCCAGGTTACAGGGAAGAATTCACCCCTCCACTTT.